Sequencing of this TCR beta chain was carried out in a study of early T cells in non-severe SARS-CoV-2 infection. Study at large: Chains were not paired, and sequencing was done on bulk RNA from unsorted whole blood. Findings and limits, study-wide: Sequences matched to VDJdb favored anti-spike CD8 responses, while private and CD4 specificities were missed.

Only a few counts were recorded for this clonotype. Its matching antigen is unknown. The TCR library protocol was used to attach unique molecular identifiers. These identifiers were attached to individual cDNA molecules. MiXCR, run by TCRdb on the 5' RACE reads, gives a single entry per CDR3 protein. The table includes tens of thousands of distinct CDR3 sequences, 9.5% to 15% detected once. This CDR3 comprises 17 residues. CDR1 and CDR2 from the germline V gene are MDHEN and SYDVKM. Unmatched junction bases numbered 9, after V lost 5 bases and J lost 0 bases. The source was whole blood, collected at baseline. This TCR came from an adult who was a healthcare worker with PCR-confirmed SARS-CoV-2 infection or an uninfected control (not recorded which). The chain combines TRBV28 with TRBJ1-1, with TRBD1 identical over 10 bases. CDR3 in amino acids: CASSVPGTGAMNTEAFF. As DNA, the CDR3 is TGTGCCAGCAGTGTGCCGGGGACAGGGGCAATGAACACTGAAGCTTTCTTT.